These 6 T cell receptor beta chains were all obtained from the same sample, sequenced in a study of shared clonotypes between healthy human individuals (dated by TCRdb to the early 2020s). The library was generated by the immunoSEQ multiplex PCR assay. TCRdb obtained this table from immuneACCESS and retained in-frame rearrangements with V and J assigned. These tables miss some clones; where compared with another copy, unresolved V genes account for less than half of the shortfall, and the remainder is unexplained. Counted in this sample were around 2.3 million clones; more than 90% of them appeared once. Less than 0.15% of the sample rests with the top ten. Sequencing was done on a sample of naive CD4+ T cells sorted from blood. The cell subset or site label for this specimen denotes: CD45RA+ positively selected. These receptors all come from a man aged 18 to 35 in good health.

The chain employs TRBV18 and TRBJ2-7; 10 nucleotides match TRBD1. This CDR3 is 15 amino acids long. J was trimmed by 6 bases and V by 3 bases; bases with no gene match: 8. Germline lookup yields CDR1 KGHSH and CDR2 LQKENI. The CDR3 DNA reads TGTGCCAGCTCACCGTCCGGGACAGGGGTAGGCGAGCAGTACTTC. Translated, it gives CASSPSGTGVGEQYF.

V gene TRBV29-1 combines with J gene TRBJ1-1; D not certain. The V and J ends lost 5 bases and 1 base respectively, with 11 bases between them. The CDR3 covers 13 residues. The germline V gene has CDR1 SQVTM and CDR2 ANQGSEA. For the CDR3, the DNA is TGCAGCGTTAAACAGCACGGGAACACTGAAGCTTTCTTT. This sequence encodes CSVKQHGNTEAFF.

V gene TRBV6-5 combines with J gene TRBJ1-4; 7 bases map to TRBD1. With V trimmed by 5 bases and J by 4 bases, 7 bases remained unmatched. The V gene's germline CDR1 is MNHEY and CDR2 SVGAGI. The CDR3 extends over 15 amino acids. CDR3 sequence: CASSTDRVGNEKLFF. Written as DNA, the CDR3 is TGTGCCAGCAGTACCGACAGGGTTGGTAATGAAAAACTGTTTTTT.

J is TRBJ2-2 and V is TRBV5-5; D may be TRBD2 (6 bases). Germline V lookup: CDR1 SGHKS, CDR2 YYEKEE (reference sequence). V was cut by 2 bases and J by 2 bases, with 19 bases left in between. The CDR3 sequence is 18 residues long. Written as DNA, the CDR3 is TGTGCCAGCAGCTTAGGGATCATGGGGGACTTTAACACCGGGGAGCTGTTTTTT. This sequence encodes CASSLGIMGDFNTGELFF. Together with reference TRBV5-5 and TRBJ2-2, the CDR3 gives the full variable domain: DAGVTQSPTHLIKTRGQQVTLRCSPISGHKSVSWYQQVLGQGPQFIFQYYEKEERGRGNFPDRFSARQFPNYSSELNVNALLLGDSALYLCASSLGIMGDFNTGELFFGEGSRLTVL.

The V call is TRBV19, the J call TRBJ2-1; TRBD2 agrees at 15 bases. CDR1 is LNHDA, CDR2 SQIVND, per germline (reference sequence). Germline trimming cut 7 bases from V and 0 bases from J; bases unmatched to any gene: 4. This CDR3 is built from 17 residues. The DNA of the CDR3 is TGTGCCAGTAAGACGGGACTAGCGGGAGGCTCCTACAATGAGCAGTTCTTC. This sequence encodes CASKTGLAGGSYNEQFF.

The CDR3 loop is CATSSGGGWSYTF. The CDR3 region has the DNA TGTGCCACCAGCAGTGGGGGGGGATGGAGCTACACCTTC. This chain links TRBV15 with TRBJ1-2; D is possibly TRBD1 (5 bases). In germline, CDR1 is LNHNV, CDR2 YYDKDF (reference sequence). There are 13 residues in the CDR3. Between the trimmed V and J ends, which lost 3 bases and 9 bases, there was a span of 14 bases.